A selection of T cell receptor beta chains follows, all from one sample in a study of STAT5B mutations in CD4+ large granular lymphocyte leukemia. Sequencing was performed with immunoSEQ multiplex PCR; in TCRdb, only in-frame clones are kept and a portion is missing. The sample lists tens of thousands of clones, roughly 80% seen once, with roughly 4.4% in the top ten. Sequenced material: CD4+ T cells from blood buffy coats. These receptors were taken from a human donor in good health. CDR3s include the opening cysteine and the closing phenylalanine or tryptophan. The D gene is left open where the match is weak. The size field is filled for only some rows; it gives once, few, many or a size class.

J gene: TRBJ2-3
clone size: .
D gene: TRBD2
V gene: TRBV4-2
CDR3 protein: CASSLSGSPSDTQYF
CDR3 DNA: TGTGCCAGCAGCCTCAGCGGGAGCCCCTCAGATACGCAGTATTTT

J gene: TRBJ2-6
clone size: once
D gene: .
V gene: TRBV6-5
CDR3 protein: CASSYSHSGANVLTF
CDR3 DNA: TGTGCCAGCAGTTACTCGCACTCTGGGGCCAACGTCCTGACTTTC

J gene: TRBJ1-4
clone size: .
D gene: .
V gene: TRBV5-1
CDR3 protein: CASSSSTGIGNEKLFF
CDR3 DNA: TGCGCCAGCAGCTCGTCCACAGGGATAGGAAATGAAAAACTGTTTTTT

J gene: TRBJ1-1
clone size: .
D gene: .
V gene: TRBV2
CDR3 protein: CASSNRAGLNTEAFF
CDR3 DNA: TGTGCCAGCAGTAATCGGGCAGGCTTGAACACTGAAGCTTTCTTT

J gene: TRBJ2-2
clone size: .
D gene: TRBD2
V gene: TRBV27
CDR3 protein: CASSLRGIEGPNTGELFF
CDR3 DNA: TGTGCCAGCAGTTTGCGGGGGATTGAAGGGCCGAACACCGGGGAGCTGTTTTTT

J gene: TRBJ1-4
clone size: .
D gene: .
V gene: TRBV27
CDR3 protein: CASNRQGLREKLFF
CDR3 DNA: TGTGCCAGCAACCGGCAGGGGTTACGCGAAAAACTGTTTTTT

J gene: TRBJ1-5
clone size: .
D gene: .
V gene: TRBV28
CDR3 protein: CASSLRSQPQHF
CDR3 DNA: TGTGCCAGCAGTTTAAGGTCTCAGCCCCAGCATTTT

J gene: TRBJ2-3
clone size: few
D gene: TRBD1
V gene: TRBV18
CDR3 protein: CASSPRQGSGDTQYF
CDR3 DNA: TGTGCCAGCTCACCACGACAGGGCTCGGGAGATACGCAGTATTTT

J gene: TRBJ1-1
clone size: few
D gene: .
V gene: TRBV7-9
CDR3 protein: CASLMMTGTEAFF
CDR3 DNA: TGTGCCAGCCTTATGATGACAGGCACTGAAGCTTTCTTT

J gene: TRBJ1-3
clone size: .
D gene: .
V gene: TRBV30
CDR3 protein: CAWNGGGVSGNTIYF
CDR3 DNA: TGTGCCTGGAACGGTGGGGGAGTCTCTGGAAACACCATATATTTT

J gene: TRBJ1-5
clone size: .
D gene: .
V gene: TRBV10-2
CDR3 protein: CASSDRGQPQHF
CDR3 DNA: TGCGCCAGCAGTGACAGGGGCCAGCCCCAGCATTTT

J gene: TRBJ2-1
clone size: .
D gene: TRBD2
V gene: TRBV11-3
CDR3 protein: CASSGALAGGKHEQFF
CDR3 DNA: TGTGCCAGCAGCGGGGCTCTAGCGGGAGGCAAGCATGAGCAGTTCTTC

J gene: TRBJ2-1
clone size: .
D gene: .
V gene: TRBV5-1
CDR3 protein: CASSLVPGQINEQFF
CDR3 DNA: TGCGCCAGCAGCTTGGTGCCCGGACAGATCAATGAGCAGTTCTTC

J gene: TRBJ2-1
clone size: .
D gene: TRBD2
V gene: TRBV7-9
CDR3 protein: CASMGSGRAYNEQFF
CDR3 DNA: TGTGCCAGCATGGGTAGCGGGAGGGCCTACAATGAGCAGTTCTTC

J gene: TRBJ2-5
clone size: .
D gene: .
V gene: TRBV5-1
CDR3 protein: CASSSGQQETQYF
CDR3 DNA: TGCGCCAGCAGCTCAGGGCAACAAGAGACCCAGTACTTC

J gene: TRBJ1-5
clone size: .
D gene: TRBD1
V gene: TRBV10-2
CDR3 protein: CASSETTGVNQPQHF
CDR3 DNA: TGCGCCAGCAGTGAGACGACAGGGGTCAATCAGCCCCAGCATTTT

J gene: TRBJ1-2
clone size: .
D gene: .
V gene: TRBV29-1
CDR3 protein: CSVGIGDVYTF
CDR3 DNA: TGCAGCGTTGGGATAGGGGATGTCTACACCTTC

J gene: TRBJ2-1
clone size: .
D gene: .
V gene: TRBV11-2
CDR3 protein: CASSLVGWFGANEQFF
CDR3 DNA: TGTGCCAGCAGCTTAGTGGGATGGTTCGGGGCCAATGAGCAGTTCTTC

J gene: TRBJ2-3
clone size: .
D gene: TRBD1
V gene: TRBV7-9
CDR3 protein: CASSAQGQVESDTQYF
CDR3 DNA: TGTGCCAGCAGCGCTCAGGGACAGGTCGAATCAGATACGCAGTATTTT

J gene: TRBJ1-3
clone size: .
D gene: .
V gene: TRBV2
CDR3 protein: CASSVGFAGNTIYF
CDR3 DNA: TGTGCCAGCAGTGTAGGTTTTGCTGGAAACACCATATATTTT

J gene: TRBJ2-6
clone size: .
D gene: .
V gene: TRBV18
CDR3 protein: CASSDISGANVLTF
CDR3 DNA: TGTGCCAGCTCGGATATCTCTGGGGCCAACGTCCTGACTTTC

J gene: TRBJ1-5
clone size: few
D gene: TRBD1
V gene: TRBV7-2
CDR3 protein: CASSPTGGYQPQHF
CDR3 DNA: TGTGCCAGCAGCCCAACAGGGGGTTATCAGCCCCAGCATTTT

J gene: TRBJ2-3
clone size: .
D gene: .
V gene: TRBV5-1
CDR3 protein: CASSPEGGDTQYF
CDR3 DNA: TGCGCCAGCAGCCCTGAGGGGGGTGATACGCAGTATTTT

J gene: TRBJ2-4
clone size: .
D gene: .
V gene: TRBV20-1
CDR3 protein: CSARAGNIQYF
CDR3 DNA: TGCAGTGCTAGGGCAGGGAACATTCAGTACTTC

J gene: TRBJ1-1
clone size: few
D gene: .
V gene: TRBV29-1
CDR3 protein: CSVTKTAVNTEAFF
CDR3 DNA: TGCAGCGTTACGAAGACGGCGGTTAACACTGAAGCTTTCTTT

J gene: TRBJ2-1
clone size: .
D gene: .
V gene: TRBV10-1
CDR3 protein: CASSYRGNEQFF
CDR3 DNA: TGCGCCAGCAGTTATAGGGGTAATGAGCAGTTCTTC

J gene: TRBJ1-1
clone size: few
D gene: .
V gene: TRBV7-3
CDR3 protein: CASSRIGQMTNTEAFF
CDR3 DNA: TGTGCCAGCAGCCGGATCGGACAGATGACGAACACTGAAGCTTTCTTT

J gene: TRBJ2-2
clone size: .
D gene: TRBD2
V gene: TRBV7-9
CDR3 protein: CASSPAGLAGAGELFF
CDR3 DNA: TGTGCCAGCAGCCCAGCCGGCCTAGCGGGAGCCGGGGAGCTGTTTTTT

J gene: TRBJ2-5
clone size: .
D gene: .
V gene: TRBV10-3
CDR3 protein: CAISEGDRGGETQYF
CDR3 DNA: TGTGCCATCAGTGAGGGGGACCGGGGAGGAGAGACCCAGTACTTC

J gene: TRBJ2-5
clone size: .
D gene: .
V gene: TRBV10-3
CDR3 protein: CAISDPPGRETQYF
CDR3 DNA: TGTGCCATCAGTGATCCCCCTGGCAGGGAGACCCAGTACTTC

J gene: TRBJ2-2
clone size: .
D gene: TRBD1
V gene: TRBV7-2
CDR3 protein: CASSPHTGVPHTGELFF
CDR3 DNA: TGTGCCAGCAGCCCCCATACAGGGGTCCCCCACACCGGGGAGCTGTTTTTT

J gene: TRBJ1-1
clone size: .
D gene: .
V gene: TRBV2
CDR3 protein: CASLLGMNTEAFF
CDR3 DNA: TGTGCCAGCCTCCTAGGGATGAACACTGAAGCTTTCTTT

J gene: TRBJ2-7
clone size: once
D gene: TRBD1
V gene: TRBV28
CDR3 protein: CASRLTGDEQYF
CDR3 DNA: TGTGCCAGCAGACTTACAGGGGACGAGCAGTACTTC

J gene: TRBJ1-4
clone size: .
D gene: .
V gene: TRBV29-1
CDR3 protein: CSVETGSEKLFF
CDR3 DNA: TGCAGCGTTGAAACCGGGAGTGAAAAACTGTTTTTT

J gene: TRBJ1-5
clone size: .
D gene: .
V gene: TRBV7-9
CDR3 protein: CASSGRTEGNQPQHF
CDR3 DNA: TGTGCCAGCAGCGGACGGACCGAGGGCAATCAGCCCCAGCATTTT

J gene: TRBJ2-1
clone size: .
D gene: TRBD2
V gene: TRBV6-1
CDR3 protein: CASSAGLAVYNEQFF
CDR3 DNA: TGTGCCAGCAGTGCGGGACTAGCGGTTTACAATGAGCAGTTCTTC

J gene: TRBJ2-7
clone size: .
D gene: TRBD2
V gene: TRBV18
CDR3 protein: CASSPTKLAAEEQYF
CDR3 DNA: TGTGCCAGCTCACCGACGAAGCTAGCGGCAGAGGAGCAGTACTTC

J gene: TRBJ1-5
clone size: .
D gene: .
V gene: TRBV18
CDR3 protein: CASSPLSSNQPQHF
CDR3 DNA: TGTGCCAGCTCACCACTAAGTAGCAATCAGCCCCAGCATTTT

J gene: TRBJ2-6
clone size: .
D gene: TRBD1
V gene: TRBV4-3
CDR3 protein: CASSRTGSSGANVLTF
CDR3 DNA: TGCGCCAGCAGCCGGACAGGATCATCTGGGGCCAACGTCCTGACTTTC

J gene: TRBJ2-1
clone size: .
D gene: .
V gene: TRBV6-6
CDR3 protein: CASSYREGEQFF
CDR3 DNA: TGTGCCAGCAGTTATCGGGAAGGTGAGCAGTTCTTC

J gene: TRBJ2-1
clone size: .
D gene: TRBD1
V gene: TRBV2
CDR3 protein: CASRRDRGGYNEQFF
CDR3 DNA: TGTGCCAGCAGGCGCGACAGGGGTGGTTACAATGAGCAGTTCTTC

J gene: TRBJ2-5
clone size: .
D gene: TRBD1
V gene: TRBV30
CDR3 protein: CASSGGETQYF
CDR3 DNA: TGTGCCTCCTCAGGGGGAGAGACCCAGTACTTC

J gene: TRBJ1-1
clone size: .
D gene: .
V gene: TRBV10-1
CDR3 protein: CASSREAGFGAFF
CDR3 DNA: TGCGCCAGCAGTAGGGAAGCGGGGTTTGGAGCTTTCTTT

J gene: TRBJ1-2
clone size: .
D gene: .
V gene: TRBV28
CDR3 protein: CASRSNYGYTF
CDR3 DNA: TGTGCCTCCCGCAGTAACTATGGCTACACCTTC

J gene: TRBJ2-7
clone size: few
D gene: .
V gene: TRBV30
CDR3 protein: CAWSREVAYEQYF
CDR3 DNA: TGTGCCTGGAGTAGAGAGGTTGCCTACGAGCAGTACTTC

J gene: TRBJ1-4
clone size: once
D gene: TRBD1
V gene: TRBV5-6
CDR3 protein: CASSLQGASEKLFF
CDR3 DNA: TGTGCCAGCAGCTTACAGGGGGCATCTGAAAAACTGTTTTTT

J gene: TRBJ2-1
clone size: .
D gene: TRBD2
V gene: TRBV7-9
CDR3 protein: CASSFEAGGYNEQFF
CDR3 DNA: TGTGCCAGCAGCTTTGAGGCGGGAGGGTACAATGAGCAGTTCTTC